This T cell receptor beta chain was profiled in a study of T-cell memory formation after mild COVID-19. Study-level information: Clusters were largely donor specific.

Study-level results: Researchers found some responding clones in pre-infection memory, a sign that cross-reactive memory joined.

This clonotype was recorded many times. What it recognizes is unknown. TCRdb reanalysed the 5' RACE reads using MiXCR and keeps one entry per CDR3 protein. This table has approximately 60,000 distinct CDR3 sequences, less than 9.5% appearing once. The CDR3 length is 16 residues. V gave up 4 bases and J gave up 0 bases, with 11 bases separating them. Germline CDR1 SGHRS, CDR2 YFSETQ. Sequenced input: PBMCs or a T cell subset sorted from them (not recorded which). The chain links TRBV5-1 to TRBJ2-6; D gene ambiguous. The sequence was obtained from a man aged 18 to 30 who had mild COVID-19 (a few samples of this study predate the infection). Cell type and time point are not known. The CDR3 loop is CASSQQLISGANVLTF. Here the CDR3 DNA reads TGCGCCAGCAGCCAACAGCTTATCTCTGGGGCCAACGTCCTGACTTTC.